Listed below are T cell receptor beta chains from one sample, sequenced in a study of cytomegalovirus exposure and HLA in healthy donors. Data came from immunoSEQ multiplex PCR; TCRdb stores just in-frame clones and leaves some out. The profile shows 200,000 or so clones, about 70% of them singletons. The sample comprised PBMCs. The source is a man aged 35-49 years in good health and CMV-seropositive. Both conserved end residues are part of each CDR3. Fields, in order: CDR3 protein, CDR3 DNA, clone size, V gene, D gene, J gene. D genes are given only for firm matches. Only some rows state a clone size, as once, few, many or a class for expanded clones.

CSARRDRGYTGELFF TGCAGCGCACGCCGGGACAGGGGTTATACCGGGGAGCTGTTTTTT - TRBV29-1 TRBD1 TRBJ2-2
CASSSFPGDTDTQYF TGTGCCAGTAGTTCCTTCCCGGGGGACACAGATACGCAGTATTTT - TRBV19 - TRBJ2-3
CASSTTGGSTDTQYF TGTGCCAGCAGCACTACAGGCGGAAGCACAGATACGCAGTATTTT once TRBV9 - TRBJ2-3
CASSLGHWNTEAFF TGCGCCAGCAGCTTGGGACACTGGAACACTGAAGCTTTCTTT - TRBV5-1 - TRBJ1-1
CASSSGQGLAGELFF TGTGCCAGCAGCTCAGGACAGGGCCTCGCCGGGGAGCTGTTTTTT - TRBV7-9 TRBD1 TRBJ2-2
CASSLGRTSGGHEQYF TGTGCCAGCAGCTTAGGCCGGACTAGCGGGGGCCACGAGCAGTACTTC - TRBV7-9 TRBD2 TRBJ2-7
CSAGTQVHEQFF TGCAGCGCCGGGACACAGGTCCATGAGCAGTTCTTC once TRBV29-1 - TRBJ2-1
CASSQVGSSEAFF TGCGCCAGCAGCCAAGTCGGGAGTTCTGAAGCTTTCTTT - TRBV4-1 - TRBJ1-1
CASSLASGRAEAFF TGTGCCAGCAGCTTGGCCAGTGGCAGGGCTGAAGCTTTCTTT - TRBV5-4 - TRBJ1-1
CAISDFGQGNTGELFF TGTGCCATCAGTGATTTCGGACAGGGAAACACCGGGGAGCTGTTTTTT - TRBV10-3 TRBD1 TRBJ2-2
CASSPGQVAVNYGYTF TGTGCCAGCAGCCCTGGACAGGTTGCCGTTAACTATGGCTACACCTTC - TRBV5-5 TRBD1 TRBJ1-2
CASSLGGRGNEKLFF TGTGCCAGCAGCTTGGGGGGACGGGGGAATGAAAAACTGTTTTTT - TRBV5-5 - TRBJ1-4
CASSPRLDRPGNTIYF TGTGCCAGCAGTCCAAGACTGGACAGGCCTGGAAACACCATATATTTT - TRBV27 TRBD1 TRBJ1-3
CASSSGQGWTEAFF TGTGCCAGCAGTTCGGGACAGGGGTGGACTGAAGCTTTCTTT - TRBV7-9 TRBD1 TRBJ1-1
CASSFGGTVIYEQYF TGTGCCAGCAGTTTTGGCGGGACAGTTATCTACGAGCAGTACTTC - TRBV28 - TRBJ2-7
CASSYSTGADTEAFF TGTGCCAGCAGTTACTCGACAGGGGCTGACACTGAAGCTTTCTTT - TRBV6-5 TRBD1 TRBJ1-1
CASRTRQGGSNQPQHF TGTGCCAGCAGGACTCGACAGGGCGGTAGCAATCAGCCCCAGCATTTT - TRBV28 TRBD1 TRBJ1-5
CASKTSGGTGELFF TGTGCCAGCAAGACTAGCGGGGGAACCGGGGAGCTGTTTTTT - TRBV2 TRBD2 TRBJ2-2
CASRTGSNQPQHF TGTGCCAGTAGGACAGGTAGCAATCAGCCCCAGCATTTT - TRBV19 - TRBJ1-5
CASSQGTGTQPQHF TGCGCCAGCAGCCAAGGGACAGGGACTCAGCCCCAGCATTTT - TRBV4-3 TRBD1 TRBJ1-5
CASKNGAAGGDTQYF TGTGCCAGCAAAAACGGTGCGGCGGGGGGAGATACGCAGTATTTT few TRBV7-2 TRBD2 TRBJ2-3
CASSGDREDNEQFF TGCGCCAGCAGTGGGGACAGGGAGGACAATGAGCAGTTCTTC few TRBV10-1 TRBD1 TRBJ2-1
CASSLAAGGLYEQYF TGTGCCAGCAGCTTGGCAGCGGGGGGTTTATACGAGCAGTACTTC few TRBV7-9 TRBD2 TRBJ2-7
CASSLGDREQETQYF TGTGCCAGCAGCTTGGGGGACAGGGAGCAAGAGACCCAGTACTTC once TRBV11-2 TRBD1 TRBJ2-5
CASSTRTENQPQHF TGTGCCAGCAGTACCCGGACAGAGAATCAGCCCCAGCATTTT - TRBV6-6 - TRBJ1-5
CASSVGPGVNTGELFF TGTGCCAGCAGCGTAGGTCCGGGGGTGAACACCGGGGAGCTGTTTTTT - TRBV9 - TRBJ2-2
CASSLVSGGAPSTDTQYF TGTGCCAGCAGCTTGGTGAGCGGGGGGGCCCCAAGCACAGATACGCAGTATTTT - TRBV5-6 TRBD2 TRBJ2-3
CASSTGADSPLHF TGTGCCAGTAGTACAGGCGCCGATTCACCCCTCCACTTT - TRBV19 - TRBJ1-6
CASSLATGDPTGELFF TGCGCCAGCAGCCTCGCTACAGGGGACCCCACCGGGGAGCTGTTTTTT - TRBV4-3 TRBD1 TRBJ2-2
CASSLSGRPNQPQHF TGTGCCAGCAGTTTATCGGGCAGACCAAATCAGCCCCAGCATTTT - TRBV27 - TRBJ1-5
CASSLDRTTETQYF TGCGCCAGCAGCTTGGACAGGACAACGGAGACCCAGTACTTC - TRBV5-1 - TRBJ2-5
CASAPLSGQPQHF TGTGCCAGTGCTCCACTCTCAGGGCAGCCCCAGCATTTT - TRBV19 - TRBJ1-5